This T cell receptor (beta chain) was obtained from a study of regulatory T cells in long-lasting Graves disease. V was trimmed by 4 bases and J by 2 bases, leaving 15 bases between them. The CDR3 extends over 15 amino acids. Germline assignment: CDR1 SGHTA and CDR2 FQGNSA. This clonotype has a count of ten or more. Its specificity is unknown. TCR beta libraries were built with iRepertoire HTBI primers and Arm-PCR of CDR3 regions. Each CDR3 protein is one row after TCRdb ran MiXCR on the multiplex PCR reads. Of about 440,000 distinct CDR3 sequences listed, roughly 15% are singletons. Time point indicated: newly diagnosed GD, antithyroid drugs for less than 3 months. Making the TCR library involved RNA that had been extracted from PBMCs. The study, taken as a whole, reports: Lower TCR diversity characterized persistent Graves' patients relative to newly diagnosed patients. Researchers examined only peripheral blood and not thyroid tissue.

This sample was also put to use in a study of T cells in Graves' hyperthyroidism and ophthalmopathy. That paper adds: Patients showing uncontrolled infection, other autoimmune disease, pregnancy or lactation were ineligible.

The chain combines TRBV7-2 with TRBJ2-7; D remains unclear. The input for sequencing was peripheral blood mononuclear cells (PBMCs), taken at new diagnosis, from a patient treated with antithyroid drugs. The receptor was isolated from a woman younger than 30 with Graves disease. For the CDR3, the DNA is TGTGCCAGCAGCTCCTACGTCCGCGGCCCCTACGAGCAGTACTTC. Its translation: CASSSYVRGPYEQYF.